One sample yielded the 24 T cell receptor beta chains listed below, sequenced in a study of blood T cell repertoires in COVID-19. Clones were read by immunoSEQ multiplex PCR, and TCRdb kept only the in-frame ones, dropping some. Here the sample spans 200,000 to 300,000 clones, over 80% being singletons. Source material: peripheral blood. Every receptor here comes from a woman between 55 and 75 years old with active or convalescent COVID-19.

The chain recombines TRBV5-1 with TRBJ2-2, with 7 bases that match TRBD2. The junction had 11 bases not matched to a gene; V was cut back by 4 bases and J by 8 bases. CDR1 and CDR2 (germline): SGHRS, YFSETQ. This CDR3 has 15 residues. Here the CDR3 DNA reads TGCGCCAGCAGCCAAGACAATAGCGGGCTGGGGGAGCTGTTTTTT. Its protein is CASSQDNSGLGELFF.

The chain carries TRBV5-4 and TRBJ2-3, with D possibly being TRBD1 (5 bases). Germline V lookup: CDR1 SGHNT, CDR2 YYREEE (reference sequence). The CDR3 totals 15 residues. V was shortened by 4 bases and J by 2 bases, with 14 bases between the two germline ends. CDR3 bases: TGTGCCAGCAGCCTGCAGGGAATTCACACAGATACGCAGTATTTT. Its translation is CASSLQGIHTDTQYF.

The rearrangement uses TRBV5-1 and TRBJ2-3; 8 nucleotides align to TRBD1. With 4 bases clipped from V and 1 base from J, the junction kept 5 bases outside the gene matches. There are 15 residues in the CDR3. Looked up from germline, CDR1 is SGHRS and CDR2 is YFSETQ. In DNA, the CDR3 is TGCGCCAGCAGCGCTCAGGGGGCGGGCACAGATACGCAGTATTTT. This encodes CASSAQGAGTDTQYF.

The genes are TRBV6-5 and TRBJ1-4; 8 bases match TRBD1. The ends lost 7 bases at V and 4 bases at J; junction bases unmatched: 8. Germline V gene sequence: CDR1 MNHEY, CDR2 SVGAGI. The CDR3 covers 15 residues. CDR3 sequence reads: CASTATGQVNEKLFF. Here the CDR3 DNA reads TGTGCCAGCACCGCAACGGGACAGGTTAATGAAAAACTGTTTTTT.

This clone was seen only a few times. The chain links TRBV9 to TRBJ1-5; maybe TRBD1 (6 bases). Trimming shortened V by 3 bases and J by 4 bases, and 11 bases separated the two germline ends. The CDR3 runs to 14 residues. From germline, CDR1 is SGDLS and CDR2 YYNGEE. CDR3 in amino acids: CASSARGGNQPQHF. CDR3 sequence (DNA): TGTGCCAGCAGCGCGAGGGGGGGAAATCAGCCCCAGCATTTT.

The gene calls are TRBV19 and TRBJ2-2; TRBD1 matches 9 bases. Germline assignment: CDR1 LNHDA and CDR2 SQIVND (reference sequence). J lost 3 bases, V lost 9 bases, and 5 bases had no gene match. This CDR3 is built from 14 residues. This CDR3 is CASGQGRDTGELFF. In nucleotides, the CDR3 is TGTGCCAGCGGACAGGGGAGGGACACCGGGGAGCTGTTTTTT.

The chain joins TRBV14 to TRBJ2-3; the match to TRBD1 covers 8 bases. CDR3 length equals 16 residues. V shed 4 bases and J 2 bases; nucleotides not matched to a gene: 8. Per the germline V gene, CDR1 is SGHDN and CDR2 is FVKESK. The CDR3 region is CASSPRQGISTDTQYF. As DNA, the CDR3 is TGTGCCAGCAGCCCCCGACAGGGGATTTCCACAGATACGCAGTATTTT. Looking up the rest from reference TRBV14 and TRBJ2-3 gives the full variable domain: EAGVTQFPSHSVIEKGQTVTLRCDPISGHDNLYWYRRVMGKEIKFLLHFVKESKQDESGMPNNRFLAERTGGTYSTLKVQPAELEDSGVYFCASSPRQGISTDTQYFGPGTRLTVL.

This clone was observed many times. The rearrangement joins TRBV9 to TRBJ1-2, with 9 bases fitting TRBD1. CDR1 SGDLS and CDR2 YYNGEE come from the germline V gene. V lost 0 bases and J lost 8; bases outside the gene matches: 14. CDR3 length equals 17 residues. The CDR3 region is CASSVGGGTGSPNGYTF. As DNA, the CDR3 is TGTGCCAGCAGCGTAGGAGGAGGGACAGGGAGCCCTAACGGCTACACCTTC.

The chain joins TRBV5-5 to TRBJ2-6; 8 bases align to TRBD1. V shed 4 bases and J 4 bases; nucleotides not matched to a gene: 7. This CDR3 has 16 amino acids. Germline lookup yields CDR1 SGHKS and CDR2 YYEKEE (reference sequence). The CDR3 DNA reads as TGTGCCAGCAGCCCCCTCGGGACAGGAGGGGCCAACGTCCTGACTTTC. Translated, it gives CASSPLGTGGANVLTF.

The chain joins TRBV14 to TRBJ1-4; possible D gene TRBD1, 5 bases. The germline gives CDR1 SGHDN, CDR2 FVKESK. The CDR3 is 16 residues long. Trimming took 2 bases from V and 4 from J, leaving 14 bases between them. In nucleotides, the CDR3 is TGTGCCAGCAGCCAATACTTGGGGCAGAGTAATGAAAAACTGTTTTTT. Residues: CASSQYLGQSNEKLFF.

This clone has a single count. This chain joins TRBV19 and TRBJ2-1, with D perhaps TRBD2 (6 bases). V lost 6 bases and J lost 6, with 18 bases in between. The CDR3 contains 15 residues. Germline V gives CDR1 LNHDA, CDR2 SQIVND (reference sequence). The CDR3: CASSSGRVGGNEQFF. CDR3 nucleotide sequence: TGTGCCAGTAGCTCCGGCAGGGTGGGGGGCAATGAGCAGTTCTTC.

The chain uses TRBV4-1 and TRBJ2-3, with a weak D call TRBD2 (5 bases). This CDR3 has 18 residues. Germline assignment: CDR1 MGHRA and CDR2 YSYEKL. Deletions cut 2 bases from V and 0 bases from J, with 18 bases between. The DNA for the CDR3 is TGCGCCAGCAGCCAAACCCCCGGACTGGACCGGAGCACAGATACGCAGTATTTT. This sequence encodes CASSQTPGLDRSTDTQYF.

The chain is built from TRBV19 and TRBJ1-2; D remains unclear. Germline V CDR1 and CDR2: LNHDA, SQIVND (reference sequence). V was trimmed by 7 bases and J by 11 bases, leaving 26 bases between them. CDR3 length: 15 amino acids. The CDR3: CASIAFDGGLGRYTF. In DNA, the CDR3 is TGTGCCAGTATTGCGTTCGACGGTGGTCTGGGGAGGTACACCTTC. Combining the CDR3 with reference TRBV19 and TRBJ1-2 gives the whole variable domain DGGITQSPKYLFRKEGQNVTLSCEQNLNHDAMYWYRQDPGQGLRLIYYSQIVNDFQKGDIAEGYSVSREKKESFPLTVTSAQKNPTAFYLCASIAFDGGLGRYTFGSGTRLTVV.

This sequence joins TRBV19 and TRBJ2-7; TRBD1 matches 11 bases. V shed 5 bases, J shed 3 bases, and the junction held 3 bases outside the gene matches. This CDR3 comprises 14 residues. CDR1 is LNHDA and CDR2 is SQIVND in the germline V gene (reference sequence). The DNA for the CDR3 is TGTGCCAGTAGTCCCGGGACAGGGGGCTACGAGCAGTACTTC. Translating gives CASSPGTGGYEQYF.

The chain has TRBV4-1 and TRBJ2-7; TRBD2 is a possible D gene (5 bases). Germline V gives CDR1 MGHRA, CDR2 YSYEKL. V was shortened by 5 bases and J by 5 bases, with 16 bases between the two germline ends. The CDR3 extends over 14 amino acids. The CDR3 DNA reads TGCGCCAGCAGCATCCGGTCCGCAGCGGACGAGCAGTACTTC. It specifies CASSIRSAADEQYF.

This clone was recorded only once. CDR3 nucleotide sequence: TGTGCCACCGCCCGACAGGCAACTAACTATGGCTACACCTTC. Translation gives CATARQATNYGYTF. The genes are TRBV28 and TRBJ1-2, with TRBD1 as a possible D gene (6 bases). Trimming stripped 10 bases from V and 0 bases from J, with 15 bases between. The length of the CDR3 is 14 residues. Germline CDR1 and CDR2: MDHEN and SYDVKM.

The CDR3 spells CASSPELAVYGYTF. The CDR3 nucleotides are TGTGCCAGCAGCCCAGAGTTAGCAGTCTATGGCTACACCTTC. The V call is TRBV11-2, the J call TRBJ1-2; no firm D call. There are 14 residues in the CDR3. Trimming removed 5 bases from V and 4 bases from J, with 14 bases in between. Germline CDR1 reads SGHAT; CDR2 reads FQNNGV.

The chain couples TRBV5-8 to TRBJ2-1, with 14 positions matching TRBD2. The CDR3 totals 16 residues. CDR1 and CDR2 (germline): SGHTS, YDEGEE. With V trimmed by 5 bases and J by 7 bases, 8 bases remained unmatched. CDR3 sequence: CASSPGLAGVRNEQFF. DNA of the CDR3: TGTGCCAGCAGTCCGGGACTAGCGGGAGTCAGGAATGAGCAGTTCTTC.

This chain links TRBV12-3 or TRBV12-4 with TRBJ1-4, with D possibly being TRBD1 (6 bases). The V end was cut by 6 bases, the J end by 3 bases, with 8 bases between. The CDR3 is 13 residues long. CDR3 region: CASRTGPNEKLFF. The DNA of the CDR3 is TGTGCCAGCAGGACAGGACCTAATGAAAAACTGTTTTTT.

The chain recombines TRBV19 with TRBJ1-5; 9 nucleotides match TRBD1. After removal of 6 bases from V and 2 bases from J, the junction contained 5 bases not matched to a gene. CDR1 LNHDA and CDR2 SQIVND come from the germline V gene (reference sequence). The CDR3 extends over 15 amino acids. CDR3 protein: CASRLTGGGNQPQHF. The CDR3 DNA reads TGTGCCAGTAGGTTGACAGGGGGAGGCAATCAGCCCCAGCATTTT. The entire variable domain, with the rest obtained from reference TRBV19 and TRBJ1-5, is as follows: DGGITQSPKYLFRKEGQNVTLSCEQNLNHDAMYWYRQDPGQGLRLIYYSQIVNDFQKGDIAEGYSVSREKKESFPLTVTSAQKNPTAFYLCASRLTGGGNQPQHFGDGTRLSIL.

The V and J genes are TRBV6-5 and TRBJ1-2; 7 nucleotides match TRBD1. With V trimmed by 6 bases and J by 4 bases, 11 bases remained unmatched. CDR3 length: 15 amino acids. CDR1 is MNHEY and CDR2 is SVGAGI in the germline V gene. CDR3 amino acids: CASRSGTVGTYGYTF. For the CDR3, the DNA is TGTGCCAGCAGGTCCGGGACAGTAGGGACCTATGGCTACACCTTC.

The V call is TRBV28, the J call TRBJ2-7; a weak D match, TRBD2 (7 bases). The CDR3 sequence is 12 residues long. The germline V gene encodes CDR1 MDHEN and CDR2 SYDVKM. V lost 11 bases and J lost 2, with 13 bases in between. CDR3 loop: CAGEGDAYEQYV. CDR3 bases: TGTGCCGGGGAGGGGGACGCCTACGAGCAGTACGTC.

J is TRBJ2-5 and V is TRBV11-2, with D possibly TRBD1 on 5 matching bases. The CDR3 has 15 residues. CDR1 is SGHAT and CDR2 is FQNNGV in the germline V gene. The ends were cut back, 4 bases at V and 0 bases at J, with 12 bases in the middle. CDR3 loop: CASSSPTDNQETQYF. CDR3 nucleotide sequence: TGTGCCAGCAGCTCCCCGACGGACAACCAAGAGACCCAGTACTTC.

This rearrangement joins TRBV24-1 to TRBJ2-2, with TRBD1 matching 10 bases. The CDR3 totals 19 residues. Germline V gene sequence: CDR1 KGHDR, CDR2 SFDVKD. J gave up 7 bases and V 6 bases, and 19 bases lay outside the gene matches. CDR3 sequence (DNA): TGTGCCACCAGTCCACTTCATGAGGACAGGGGGGGAGTCGTCGGGGAGCTGTTTTTT. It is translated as CATSPLHEDRGGVVGELFF.